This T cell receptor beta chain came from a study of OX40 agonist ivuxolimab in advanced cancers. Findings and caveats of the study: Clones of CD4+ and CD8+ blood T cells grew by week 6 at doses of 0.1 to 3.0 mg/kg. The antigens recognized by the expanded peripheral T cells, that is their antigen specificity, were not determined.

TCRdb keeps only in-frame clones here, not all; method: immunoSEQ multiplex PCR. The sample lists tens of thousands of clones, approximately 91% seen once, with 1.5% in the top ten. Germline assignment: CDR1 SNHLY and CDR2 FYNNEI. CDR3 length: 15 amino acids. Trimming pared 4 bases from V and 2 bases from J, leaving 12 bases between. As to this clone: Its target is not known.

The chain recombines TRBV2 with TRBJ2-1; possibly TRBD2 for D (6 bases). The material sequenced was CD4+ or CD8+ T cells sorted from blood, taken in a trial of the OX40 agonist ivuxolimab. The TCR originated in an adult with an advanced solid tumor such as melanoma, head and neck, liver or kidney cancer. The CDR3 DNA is TGTGCCAGCAGTGTTAGCGGAGGGACCTACAATGAGCAGTTCTTC. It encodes CASSVSGGTYNEQFF.